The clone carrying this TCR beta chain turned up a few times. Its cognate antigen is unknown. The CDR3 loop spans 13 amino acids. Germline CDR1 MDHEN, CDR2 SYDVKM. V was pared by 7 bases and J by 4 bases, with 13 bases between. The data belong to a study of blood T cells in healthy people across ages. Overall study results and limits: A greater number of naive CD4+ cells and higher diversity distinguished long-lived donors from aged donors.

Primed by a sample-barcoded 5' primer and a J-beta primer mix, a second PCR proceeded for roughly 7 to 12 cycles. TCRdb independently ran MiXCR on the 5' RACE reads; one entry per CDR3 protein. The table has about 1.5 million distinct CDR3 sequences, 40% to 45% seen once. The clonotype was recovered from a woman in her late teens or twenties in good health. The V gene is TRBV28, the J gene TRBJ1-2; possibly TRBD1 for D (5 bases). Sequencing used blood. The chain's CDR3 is CASISAGSYGYTF. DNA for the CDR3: TGTGCCAGCATCTCGGCAGGGAGCTATGGCTACACCTTC.